These 11 T cell receptor beta chains came from one sample sequenced in a study of CXCR3-negative and CXCR3-positive naive CD8 T cells. General study results and limits: More hydrophobic TRB CDR3s occurred in CXCR3-positive than in CXCR3-negative naive cells.

These receptors are not linked to any known antigen. The libraries of TRB cDNA were prepared using 5' RACE with UMI labels. TCRdb re-called the 5' RACE reads; every CDR3 protein appears as one record, without DNA. The listing contains roughly 130,000 distinct CDR3 sequences. Sequenced input: naive CXCR3+ CD8+ T cells from blood. Subset of the sample: CD45RO-CCR7+CD27+CD95- naive CD8+ T cells expressing CXCR3 (TNR3+). The receptors originated from a human donor in good health. Some clones in this sample may be carry-over from other donors' samples.

J is TRBJ2-7 and V is TRBV5-1; as DNA is missing, the TRBD2 call by TCRdb cannot be tested. From germline, CDR1 is SGHRS and CDR2 YFSETQ. This CDR3 is 14 amino acids long. CDR3 region: CASSLDGGASEQYF.

This sequence joins TRBV30 and TRBJ2-7. From germline, CDR1 is GTSNPN and CDR2 SVGIG (reference sequence). This CDR3 contains 13 residues. CDR3 residues: CAWTPLGYYEQYF.

The rearrangement uses TRBV7-3 and TRBJ1-1. Germline CDR1 and CDR2: SGHTA and FQGTGA. This CDR3 has 13 residues. Here the CDR3 reads CASSLFKSTEAFF.

The rearrangement links TRBV27 to TRBJ2-2; TCRdb indicates TRBD1, and absent DNA this call remains unverified. The CDR3 is 15 residues long. Germline CDR1 is MNHEY and CDR2 is SMNVEV (reference sequence). The CDR3 protein is CASRRQTFNTGELFF.

This rearrangement joins TRBV7-8 to TRBJ2-7. Germline V gene sequence: CDR1 SGHVS, CDR2 FQNEAQ. This CDR3 has 14 residues. CDR3 loop: CASSLNVRSTEQYF.

The J gene is TRBJ2-1, the V gene TRBV7-9; TCRdb outputs TRBD2, but without DNA this stays unchecked. The CDR3 has 21 amino acids. Germline V gene data show CDR1 as SEHNR and CDR2 as FQNEAQ (reference sequence). The CDR3 spells CASSVGTPGTSGGSPYNEQFF. The variable domain in full, with the rest retrieved from reference TRBV7-9 and TRBJ2-1, is DTGVSQNPRHKITKRGQNVTFRCDPISEHNRLYWYRQTLGQGPEFLTYFQNEAQLEKSRLLSDRFSAERPKGSFSTLEIQRTEQGDSAMYLCASSVGTPGTSGGSPYNEQFFGPGTRLTVL.

The gene calls are TRBV28 and TRBJ2-1; the TCRdb D gene call, TRBD1, has no DNA to confirm it. There are 14 residues in the CDR3. Germline-derived CDR1 and CDR2 are MDHEN and SYDVKM. CDR3 residues: CASSPHRVGNEQFF.

The genes are TRBV29-1 and TRBJ2-2; TCRdb's assignment of TRBD1 cannot be checked, as there is no DNA. Germline V lookup: CDR1 SQVTM, CDR2 ANQGSEA. The CDR3 has 13 amino acids. CDR3 residues: CSVVVDSSGELFF.

The rearrangement uses TRBV4-1 and TRBJ2-2. This CDR3 comprises 15 residues. Per germline, CDR1 MGHRA and CDR2 YSYEKL. The CDR3 loop is CASSQVGINTGELFF.

The chain couples TRBV29-1 to TRBJ2-1; the D call of TRBD2 rests on TCRdb alone, since no DNA is present to check it. The CDR3 length is 13 residues. The germline CDR1 and CDR2 sequences are SQVTM and ANQGSEA. The CDR3 sequence: CSAGTSLSPEQFF.

J is TRBJ2-1 and V is TRBV7-9; TCRdb lists TRBD1, though no DNA is available to test this call. The CDR3 is 16 residues long. Per germline, CDR1 SEHNR and CDR2 FQNEAQ (reference sequence). The CDR3 spells CASSHYPGQVHNEQFF.